A single sample is the source of the 13 T cell receptor beta chains below, sequenced in a study of PD-1 blockade in classical Hodgkin lymphoma. The time point: cycle 4 day 1 (C4D1), after about 6 weeks of nivolumab. Autologous stem cell transplantation was followed by relapse in every patient, and brentuximab vedotin exposure varied. The method was immunoSEQ multiplex PCR; TCRdb's version includes in-frame clones alone and lacks a portion of them. The table includes some 93,000 clones, just under 80% detected once. The sequencing used peripheral blood mononuclear cells (PBMCs), collected before the fourth cycle of nivolumab. The receptor set was obtained from a human donor with classical Hodgkin lymphoma.

V and J are TRBV6-5 and TRBJ1-2; perhaps TRBD1 as D (6 bases). The V end lost 5 bases, the J end lost 8 bases, and 15 bases lay between the germline ends. This CDR3 is 13 amino acids long. Germline CDR1 is MNHEY and CDR2 is SVGAGI. The CDR3 loop is CASSEFGGAGYTF. DNA for the CDR3: TGTGCCAGCAGTGAATTTGGGGGCGCAGGCTACACCTTC.

The chain links TRBV18 to TRBJ2-3, with TRBD2 matching over 15 bases. The CDR3 sequence is 18 residues long. Germline V lookup: CDR1 KGHSH, CDR2 LQKENI. V trimming: 3 bases; J trimming: 1 base; junction bases outside the gene matches: 5. The CDR3 sequence is CASSPGLAGGLGTDTQYF. CDR3 in DNA: TGTGCCAGCTCACCGGGACTAGCGGGGGGCCTAGGCACAGATACGCAGTATTTT.

The gene calls are TRBV5-8 and TRBJ1-2; perhaps TRBD1 as D (5 bases). CDR3 length equals 16 residues. From germline, CDR1 is SGHTS and CDR2 YDEGEE. Trimming took 6 bases from V and 4 from J, leaving 22 bases between them. CDR3 amino acids: CASTFAWATASYGYTF. In nucleotides, the CDR3 is TGTGCCAGCACCTTCGCATGGGCGACAGCTTCCTATGGCTACACCTTC.

The chain employs TRBV5-1 and TRBJ2-5; 8 bases are shared with TRBD2. Germline loops: CDR1 SGHRS, CDR2 YFSETQ. J lost 9 bases, V lost 7 bases, and 11 bases had no gene match. This CDR3 is 13 amino acids long. CDR3 loop: CASRTRGGMPQYF. CDR3 nucleotides: TGCGCCAGCCGTACTCGGGGGGGTATGCCCCAGTACTTC.

The J gene is TRBJ2-7, the V gene TRBV7-3; 9 positions agree with TRBD1. The V and J ends lost 4 bases and 6 bases, in that order; junction bases with no gene match: 4. The CDR3 extends over 13 amino acids. The V gene's germline CDR1 is SGHTA and CDR2 FQGTGA. This CDR3 reads CASSSGTGFEQYF. For the CDR3, the DNA is TGTGCCAGCAGCTCCGGGACAGGGTTCGAGCAGTACTTC.

V and J are TRBV5-1 and TRBJ1-6; D unclear. V lost 4 bases and J 3 bases, leaving 14 bases between the germline ends. Germline values: CDR1 SGHRS, CDR2 YFSETQ. The length of the CDR3 is 16 residues. The CDR3 DNA follows: TGCGCCAGCAGCGCTGGAGGAAGAGACTATAATTCACCCCTCCACTTT. It specifies CASSAGGRDYNSPLHF.

This clone was seen only once. The rearrangement uses TRBV5-5 and TRBJ1-3; D ambiguous. The CDR3 loop spans 13 amino acids. The germline CDR1 and CDR2 sequences are SGHKS and YYEKEE (reference sequence). V gave up 0 bases and J gave up 10 bases, with 11 bases separating them. CDR3: CASSLEAPRTIYF. The DNA of the CDR3 is TGTGCCAGCAGCTTGGAGGCGCCAAGGACCATATATTTT. The full variable domain, rest sourced from reference TRBV5-5 and TRBJ1-3, is DAGVTQSPTHLIKTRGQQVTLRCSPISGHKSVSWYQQVLGQGPQFIFQYYEKEERGRGNFPDRFSARQFPNYSSELNVNALLLGDSALYLCASSLEAPRTIYFGEGSWLTVV.

This chain connects TRBV20-1 to TRBJ2-1, with TRBD1 matching 9 bases. V lost 2 bases and J lost 13; bases outside the gene matches: 3. This CDR3 region has 11 residues. Per the germline V gene, CDR1 is DFQATT and CDR2 is SNEGSKA (reference sequence). CDR3 residues: CSARSDRGQFF. The CDR3 coding sequence is TGCAGTGCTAGATCGGACAGGGGTCAGTTCTTC.

This chain uses TRBV9 with TRBJ2-1; weak D call: TRBD1 (6 bases). Between the trimmed V and J ends, which lost 0 bases and 0 bases, there was a span of 7 bases. This CDR3 is built from 15 residues. The germline gives CDR1 SGDLS, CDR2 YYNGEE. The CDR3 region has the DNA TGTGCCAGCAGCGTAGAGGGGGTCTCCTACAATGAGCAGTTCTTC. Translated: CASSVEGVSYNEQFF.

This clone was detected only once. CDR3 amino acids: CVGPGATGGFGYTF. DNA for the CDR3: TGTGTGGGCCCCGGGGCGACAGGGGGCTTTGGCTACACCTTC. The gene calls are TRBV11-2 and TRBJ1-2, with 10 bases that match TRBD1. CDR1 and CDR2 (germline): SGHAT, FQNNGV. The length of the CDR3 is 14 residues.

This clone was detected only once. Additional DNA sequences in this sample encode the identical CDR3. Here the CDR3 reads CASSVVGGRYNEQFF. The CDR3, as DNA: TGTGCCAGCAGCGTAGTAGGAGGACGGTACAATGAGCAGTTCTTC. This sequence joins TRBV9 and TRBJ2-1; tentatively, D is TRBD2 (5 bases). This CDR3 is built from 15 residues. Per the germline V gene, CDR1 is SGDLS and CDR2 is YYNGEE. V lost 0 bases and J lost 4, with 11 bases in between.

This clone was recorded a few times. The rearrangement joins TRBV6-5 to TRBJ1-3; D unresolved. Per the germline V gene, CDR1 is MNHEY and CDR2 is SVGAGI. The CDR3 length is 15 residues. Trimming removed 0 bases from V and 0 bases from J, with 6 bases in between. The CDR3 sequence: CASSYSLASGNTIYF. The CDR3 coding sequence is TGTGCCAGCAGTTACTCTTTGGCCTCTGGAAACACCATATATTTT.

The rearrangement links TRBV28 to TRBJ2-5; tentative D call: TRBD1 (5 bases). The CDR3 consists of 17 residues. CDR1 and CDR2 (germline): MDHEN, SYDVKM. V was shortened by 3 bases and J by 5 bases, with 22 bases between the two germline ends. CDR3 protein: CASSLLWQGLNGETQYF. CDR3 DNA sequence: TGTGCCAGCAGTTTGTTATGGCAGGGTTTAAACGGGGAGACCCAGTACTTC.